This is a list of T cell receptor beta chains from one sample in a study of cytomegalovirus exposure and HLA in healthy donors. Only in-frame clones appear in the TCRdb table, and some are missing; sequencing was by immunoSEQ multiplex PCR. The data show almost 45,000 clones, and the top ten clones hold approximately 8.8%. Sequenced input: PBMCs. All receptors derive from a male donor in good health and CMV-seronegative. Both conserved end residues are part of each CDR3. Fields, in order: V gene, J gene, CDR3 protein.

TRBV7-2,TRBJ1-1,CASSSVKGATEAFF
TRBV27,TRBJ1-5,CASSLYGPWELSGQPQHF
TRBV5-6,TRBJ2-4,CASSDRGNVKNIQYF
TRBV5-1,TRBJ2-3,CASSPGQGSLTDTQYF
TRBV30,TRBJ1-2,CGRGQGSYGYTF
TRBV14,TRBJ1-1,CASSRQGDTEAFF
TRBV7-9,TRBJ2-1,CASSRAMEQFF
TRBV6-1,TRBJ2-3,CASSEGGSPADTQYF
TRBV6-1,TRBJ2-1,CASSRTGASYNEQFF
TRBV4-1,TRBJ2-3,CASSRGQDTDTQYF
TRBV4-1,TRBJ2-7,CASSQEGGAYEQYF
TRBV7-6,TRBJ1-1,CASSPVTRGTEAFF
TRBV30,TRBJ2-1,CAWSDGDEQFF
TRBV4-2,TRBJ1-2,CASSQAQRSEGNYGYTF
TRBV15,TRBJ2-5,CATSRGGLATQETQYF
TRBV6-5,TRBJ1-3,CASSRDRAGNTIYF
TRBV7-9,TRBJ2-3,CASSLDGDTQYF
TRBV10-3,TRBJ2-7,CAINPDTTYEQYF
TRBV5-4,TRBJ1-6,CASSLPGQANNSPLHF
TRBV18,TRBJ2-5,CASSPPSSVETQYF
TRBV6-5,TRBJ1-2,CASKKAGDYGYTF
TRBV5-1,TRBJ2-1,CASSLVDSGRYFSDEQFF
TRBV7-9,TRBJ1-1,CASSLGSMNTEAFF
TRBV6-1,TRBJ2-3,CASKPGQGAADTQYF
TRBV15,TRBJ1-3,CATSSPTGTIYF
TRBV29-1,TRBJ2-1,CSVLRTARNEQFF
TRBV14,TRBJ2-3,CASSQRLAGRDTDTQYF
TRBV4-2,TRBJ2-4,CASSQASQRKNIQYF
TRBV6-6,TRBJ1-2,CASLDGGRDGYTF
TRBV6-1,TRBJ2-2,CASTGAEDTGELFF